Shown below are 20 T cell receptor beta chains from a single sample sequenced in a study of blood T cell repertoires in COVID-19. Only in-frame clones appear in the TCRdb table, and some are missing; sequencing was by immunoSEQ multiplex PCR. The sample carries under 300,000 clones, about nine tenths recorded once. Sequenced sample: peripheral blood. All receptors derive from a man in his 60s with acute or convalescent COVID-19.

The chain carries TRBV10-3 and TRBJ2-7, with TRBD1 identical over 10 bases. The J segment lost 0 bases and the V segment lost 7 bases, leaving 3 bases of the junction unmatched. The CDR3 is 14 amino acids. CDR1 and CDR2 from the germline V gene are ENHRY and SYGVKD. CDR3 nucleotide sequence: TGTGCCATCAAAGGGACAGGGGACTCCTACGAGCAGTACTTC. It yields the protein CAIKGTGDSYEQYF.

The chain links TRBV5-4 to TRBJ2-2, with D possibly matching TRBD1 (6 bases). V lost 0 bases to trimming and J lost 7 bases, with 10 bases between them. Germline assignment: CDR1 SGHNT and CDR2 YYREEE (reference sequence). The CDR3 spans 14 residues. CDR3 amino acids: CASSLVGGDGELFF. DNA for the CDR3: TGTGCCAGCAGCTTGGTTGGGGGCGACGGGGAGCTGTTTTTT.

The DNA of the CDR3 is TGTGCCAGCAGCCCGTCTCCGGTCGCCTACGAGCAGTACTTC. It is translated as CASSPSPVAYEQYF. This rearrangement joins TRBV5-5 to TRBJ2-7, with D uncertain. Trimming stripped 4 bases from V and 2 bases from J, with 13 bases between. The CDR3 has 14 amino acids. Germline V gives CDR1 SGHKS, CDR2 YYEKEE (reference sequence).

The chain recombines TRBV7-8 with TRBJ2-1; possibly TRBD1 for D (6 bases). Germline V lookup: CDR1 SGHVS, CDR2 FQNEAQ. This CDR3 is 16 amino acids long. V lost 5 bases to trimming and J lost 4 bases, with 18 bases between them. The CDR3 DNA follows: TGTGCCAGCAGCCCTGGGGGCGGACTCCAATACAATGAGCAGTTCTTC. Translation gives CASSPGGGLQYNEQFF.

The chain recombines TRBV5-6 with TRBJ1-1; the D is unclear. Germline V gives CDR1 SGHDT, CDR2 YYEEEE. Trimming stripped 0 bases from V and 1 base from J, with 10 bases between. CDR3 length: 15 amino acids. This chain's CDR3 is CASSLGASTNTEAFF. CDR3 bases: TGTGCCAGCAGCTTGGGCGCGAGTACGAACACTGAAGCTTTCTTT.

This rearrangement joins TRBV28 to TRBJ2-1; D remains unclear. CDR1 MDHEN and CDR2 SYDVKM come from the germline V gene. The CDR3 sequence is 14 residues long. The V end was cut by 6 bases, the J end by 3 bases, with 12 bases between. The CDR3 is CASSQNPSYNEQFF. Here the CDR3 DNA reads TGTGCCAGCAGCCAGAACCCTAGCTACAATGAGCAGTTCTTC.

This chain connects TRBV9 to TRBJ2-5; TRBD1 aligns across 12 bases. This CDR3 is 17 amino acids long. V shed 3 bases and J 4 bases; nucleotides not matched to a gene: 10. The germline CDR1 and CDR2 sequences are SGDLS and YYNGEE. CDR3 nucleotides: TGTGCCAGCAGCGCCTCTGGGACAGGGGGCTTCTTAGAGACCCAGTACTTC. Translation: CASSASGTGGFLETQYF.

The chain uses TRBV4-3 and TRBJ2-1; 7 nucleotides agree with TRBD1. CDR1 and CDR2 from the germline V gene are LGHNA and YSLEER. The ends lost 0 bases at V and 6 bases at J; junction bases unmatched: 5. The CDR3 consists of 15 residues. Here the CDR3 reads CASSQEDRVGNEQFF. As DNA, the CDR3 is TGCGCCAGCAGCCAAGAAGACAGGGTGGGCAATGAGCAGTTCTTC.

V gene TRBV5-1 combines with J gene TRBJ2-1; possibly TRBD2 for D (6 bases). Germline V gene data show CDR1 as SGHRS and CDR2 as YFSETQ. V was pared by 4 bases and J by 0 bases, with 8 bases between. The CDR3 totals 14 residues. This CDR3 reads CASSLAYSYNEQFF. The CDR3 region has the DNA TGCGCCAGCAGCCTAGCGTACTCCTACAATGAGCAGTTCTTC.

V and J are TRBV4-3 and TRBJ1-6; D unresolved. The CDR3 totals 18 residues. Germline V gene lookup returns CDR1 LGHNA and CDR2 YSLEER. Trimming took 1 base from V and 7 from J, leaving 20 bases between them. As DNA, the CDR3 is TGCGCCAGCAGCCAAGGGGCGGGCGGTGATAATTTGAATTCACCCCTCCACTTT. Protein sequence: CASSQGAGGDNLNSPLHF.

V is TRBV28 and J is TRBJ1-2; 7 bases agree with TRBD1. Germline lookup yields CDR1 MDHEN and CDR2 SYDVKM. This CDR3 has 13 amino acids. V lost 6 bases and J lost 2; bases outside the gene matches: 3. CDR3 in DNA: TGTGCCAGCAGCCGACAGGGAAACTATGGCTACACCTTC. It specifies CASSRQGNYGYTF.

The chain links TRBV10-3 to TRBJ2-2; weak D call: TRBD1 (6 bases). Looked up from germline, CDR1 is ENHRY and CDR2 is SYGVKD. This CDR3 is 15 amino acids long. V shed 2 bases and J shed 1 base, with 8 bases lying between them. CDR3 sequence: CAISESRGNTGELFF. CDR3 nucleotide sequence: TGTGCCATCAGTGAGAGCAGGGGGAACACCGGGGAGCTGTTTTTT.

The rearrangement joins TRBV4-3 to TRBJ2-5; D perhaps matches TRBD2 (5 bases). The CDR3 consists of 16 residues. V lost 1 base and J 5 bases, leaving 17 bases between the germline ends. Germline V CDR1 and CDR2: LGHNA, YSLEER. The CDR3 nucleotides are TGCGCCAGCAGCCAAGGGTTCCCTACTCGAGGGGAGACCCAGTACTTC. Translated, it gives CASSQGFPTRGETQYF.

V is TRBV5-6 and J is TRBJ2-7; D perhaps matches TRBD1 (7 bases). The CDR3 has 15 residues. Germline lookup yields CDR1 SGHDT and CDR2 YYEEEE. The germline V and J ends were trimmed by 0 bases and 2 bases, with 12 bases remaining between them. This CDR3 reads CASSLDGGGTYEQYF. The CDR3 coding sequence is TGTGCCAGCAGCTTGGATGGAGGGGGCACCTACGAGCAGTACTTC. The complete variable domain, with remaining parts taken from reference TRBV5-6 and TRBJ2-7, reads DAGVTQSPTHLIKTRGQQVTLRCSPKSGHDTVSWYQQALGQGPQFIFQYYEEEERQRGNFPDRFSGHQFPNYSSELNVNALLLGDSALYLCASSLDGGGTYEQYFGPGTRLTVT.

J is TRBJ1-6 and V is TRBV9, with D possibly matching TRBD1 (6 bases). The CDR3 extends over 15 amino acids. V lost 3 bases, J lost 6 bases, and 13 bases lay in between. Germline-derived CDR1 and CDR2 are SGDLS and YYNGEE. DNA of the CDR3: TGTGCCAGCAGCGCAACAGGGCTTCCTAATTCACCCCTCCACTTT. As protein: CASSATGLPNSPLHF.

The CDR3 sequence: CASSKSGQTTSEQYF. The CDR3 DNA reads TGTGCCAGCAGTAAATCGGGACAGACAACCTCCGAGCAGTACTTC. The chain recombines TRBV6-2 or TRBV6-3 with TRBJ2-7, with TRBD1 matching over 7 bases. With 5 bases clipped from V and 6 bases from J, the junction kept 13 bases outside the gene matches. The CDR3 length is 15 residues. The germline gives CDR1 MNHEY, CDR2 SVGEGT.

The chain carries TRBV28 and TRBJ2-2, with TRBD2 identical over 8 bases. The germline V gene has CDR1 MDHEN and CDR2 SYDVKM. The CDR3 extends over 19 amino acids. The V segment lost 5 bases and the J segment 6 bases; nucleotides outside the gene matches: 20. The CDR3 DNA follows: TGTGCCAGCAGTCCCCCGGGCCCCGGACTAGCCGGATCGGCCGGGGAGCTGTTTTTT. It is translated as CASSPPGPGLAGSAGELFF.

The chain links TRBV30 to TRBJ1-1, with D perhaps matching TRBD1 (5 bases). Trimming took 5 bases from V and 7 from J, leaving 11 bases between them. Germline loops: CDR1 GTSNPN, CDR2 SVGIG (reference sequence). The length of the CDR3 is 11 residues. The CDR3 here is CAWQGLSEAFF. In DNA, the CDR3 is TGTGCCTGGCAGGGCTTAAGTGAAGCTTTCTTT.

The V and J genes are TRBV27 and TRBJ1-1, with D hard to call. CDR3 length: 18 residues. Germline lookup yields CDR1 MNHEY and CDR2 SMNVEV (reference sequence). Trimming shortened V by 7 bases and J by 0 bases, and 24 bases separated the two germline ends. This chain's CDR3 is CASTPRLSQYLLNTEAFF. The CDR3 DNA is TGTGCCAGCACCCCCCGTCTTTCTCAGTACCTCTTGAACACTGAAGCTTTCTTT.

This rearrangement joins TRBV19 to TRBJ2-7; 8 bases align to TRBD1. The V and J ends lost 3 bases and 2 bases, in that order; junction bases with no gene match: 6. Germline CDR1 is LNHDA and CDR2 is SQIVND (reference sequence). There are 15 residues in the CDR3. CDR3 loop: CASSIRDRNTYEQYF. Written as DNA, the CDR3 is TGTGCCAGTAGTATCCGGGACAGGAATACCTACGAGCAGTACTTC.